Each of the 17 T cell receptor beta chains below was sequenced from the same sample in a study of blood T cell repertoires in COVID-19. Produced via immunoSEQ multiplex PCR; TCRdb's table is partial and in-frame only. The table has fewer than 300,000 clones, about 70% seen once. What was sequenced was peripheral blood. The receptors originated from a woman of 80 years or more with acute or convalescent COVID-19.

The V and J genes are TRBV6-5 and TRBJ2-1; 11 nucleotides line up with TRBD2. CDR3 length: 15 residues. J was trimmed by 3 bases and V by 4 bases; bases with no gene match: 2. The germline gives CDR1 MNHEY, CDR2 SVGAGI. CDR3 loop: CASSLAGGFYNEQFF. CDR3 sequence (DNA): TGTGCCAGCAGTTTAGCGGGAGGGTTCTACAATGAGCAGTTCTTC.

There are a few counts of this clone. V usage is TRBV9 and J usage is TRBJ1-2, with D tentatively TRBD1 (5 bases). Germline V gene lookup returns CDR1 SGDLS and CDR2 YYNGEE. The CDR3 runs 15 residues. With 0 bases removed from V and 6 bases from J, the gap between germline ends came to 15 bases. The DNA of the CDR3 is TGTGCCAGCAGCGTAGTCGTATCAGGGATGGATGGCTACACCTTC. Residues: CASSVVVSGMDGYTF.

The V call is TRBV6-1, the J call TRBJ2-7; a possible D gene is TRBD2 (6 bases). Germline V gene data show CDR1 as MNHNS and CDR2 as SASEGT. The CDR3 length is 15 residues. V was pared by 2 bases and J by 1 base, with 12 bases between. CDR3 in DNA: TGTGCCAGCAGTGAAACCCCAGGGAGGTCCTACGAGCAGTACTTC. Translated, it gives CASSETPGRSYEQYF.

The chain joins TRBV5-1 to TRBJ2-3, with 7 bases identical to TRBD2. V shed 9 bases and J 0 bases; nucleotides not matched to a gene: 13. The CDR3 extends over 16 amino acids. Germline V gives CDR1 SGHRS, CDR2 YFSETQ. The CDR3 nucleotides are TGCGCCACCCGGTCTAGCGGCGGGGGTAGCACAGATACGCAGTATTTT. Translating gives CATRSSGGGSTDTQYF.

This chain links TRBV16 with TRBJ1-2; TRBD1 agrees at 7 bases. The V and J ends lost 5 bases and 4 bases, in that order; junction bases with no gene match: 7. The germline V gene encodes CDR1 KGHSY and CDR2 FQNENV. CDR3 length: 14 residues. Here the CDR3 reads CASSYEGGSYGYTF. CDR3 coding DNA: TGTGCCAGCAGCTACGAAGGGGGCTCCTATGGCTACACCTTC.

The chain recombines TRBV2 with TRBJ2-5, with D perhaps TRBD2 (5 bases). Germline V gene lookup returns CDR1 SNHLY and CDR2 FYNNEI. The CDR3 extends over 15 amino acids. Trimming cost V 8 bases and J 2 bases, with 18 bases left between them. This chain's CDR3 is CASGGPSFGQETQYF. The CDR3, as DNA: TGTGCCAGCGGCGGGCCCAGCTTTGGTCAAGAGACCCAGTACTTC.

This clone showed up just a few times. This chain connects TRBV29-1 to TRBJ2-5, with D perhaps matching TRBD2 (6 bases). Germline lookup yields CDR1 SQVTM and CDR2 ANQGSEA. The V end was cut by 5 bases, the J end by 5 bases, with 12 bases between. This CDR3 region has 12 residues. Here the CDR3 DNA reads TGCAGCGTTATTAGCGGCTGGGAGACCCAGTACTTC. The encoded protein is CSVISGWETQYF.

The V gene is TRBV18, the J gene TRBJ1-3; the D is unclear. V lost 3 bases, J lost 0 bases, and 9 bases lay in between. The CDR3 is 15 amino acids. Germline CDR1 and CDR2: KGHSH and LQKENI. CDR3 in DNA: TGTGCCAGCTCACCTCAGTCCATCTCTGGAAACACCATATATTTT. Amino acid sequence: CASSPQSISGNTIYF.

The CDR3 sequence: CASSTRVYNSPLHF. DNA of the CDR3: TGTGCCAGCAGCACTAGAGTTTATAATTCACCCCTCCACTTT. V and J are TRBV7-8 and TRBJ1-6; D not certain. The germline CDR1 and CDR2 sequences are SGHVS and FQNEAQ. V lost 5 bases to trimming and J lost 4 bases, with 9 bases between them. The CDR3 totals 14 residues.

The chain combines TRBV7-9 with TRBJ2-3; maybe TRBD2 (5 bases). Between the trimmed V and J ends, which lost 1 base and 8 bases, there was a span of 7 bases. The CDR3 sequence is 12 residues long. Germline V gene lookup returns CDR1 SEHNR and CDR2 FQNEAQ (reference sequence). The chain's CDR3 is CASSLDGGTQYF. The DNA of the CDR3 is TGTGCCAGCAGCTTAGACGGAGGTACGCAGTATTTT.

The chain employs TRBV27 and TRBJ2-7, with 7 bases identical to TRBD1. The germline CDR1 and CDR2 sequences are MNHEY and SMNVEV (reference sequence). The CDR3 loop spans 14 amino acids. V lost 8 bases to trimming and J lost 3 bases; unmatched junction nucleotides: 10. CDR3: CASARPAGGYEQYF. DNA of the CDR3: TGTGCCAGCGCGAGACCCGCAGGGGGCTACGAGCAGTACTTC.

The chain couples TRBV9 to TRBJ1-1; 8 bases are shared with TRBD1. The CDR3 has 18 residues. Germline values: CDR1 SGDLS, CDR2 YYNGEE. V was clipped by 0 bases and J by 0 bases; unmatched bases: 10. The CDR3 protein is CASSVAAGTGRMNTEAFF. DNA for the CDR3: TGTGCCAGCAGCGTAGCCGCCGGGACAGGTCGCATGAACACTGAAGCTTTCTTT.

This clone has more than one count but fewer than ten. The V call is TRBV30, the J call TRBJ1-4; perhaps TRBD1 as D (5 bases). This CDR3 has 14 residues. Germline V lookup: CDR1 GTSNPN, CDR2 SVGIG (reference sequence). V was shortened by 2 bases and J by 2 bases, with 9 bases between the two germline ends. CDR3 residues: CAWSQGGTNEKLFF. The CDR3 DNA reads TGTGCCTGGAGTCAGGGAGGGACTAATGAAAAACTGTTTTTT.

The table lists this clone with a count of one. CDR3 in amino acids: CASSLGTVSYEQYF. The CDR3 DNA reads TGTGCCAGTAGTCTAGGGACAGTCTCCTACGAGCAGTACTTC. The chain has TRBV19 and TRBJ2-7, with TRBD1 identical over 7 bases. Per the germline V gene, CDR1 is LNHDA and CDR2 is SQIVND (reference sequence). V was clipped by 5 bases and J by 0 bases; unmatched bases: 4. The CDR3 sequence is 14 residues long.

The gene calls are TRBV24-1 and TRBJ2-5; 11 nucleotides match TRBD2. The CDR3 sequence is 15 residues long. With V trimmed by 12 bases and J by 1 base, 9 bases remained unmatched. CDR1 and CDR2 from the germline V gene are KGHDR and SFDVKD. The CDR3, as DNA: TGTGCCGCGCAACCGGGACTAGCGGCCCAAGAGACCCAGTACTTC. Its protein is CAAQPGLAAQETQYF.

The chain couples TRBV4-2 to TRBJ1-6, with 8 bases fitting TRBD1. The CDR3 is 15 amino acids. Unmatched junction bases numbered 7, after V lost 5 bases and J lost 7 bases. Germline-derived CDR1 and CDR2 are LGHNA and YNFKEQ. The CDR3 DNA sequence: TGTGCCAGCAGCACTCAGGGGGCTGGGAATTCACCCCTCCACTTT. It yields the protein CASSTQGAGNSPLHF.

The CDR3 DNA reads as TGTGCCAGCAGCCTGGGACTAGCGGGAGGAAACGAGCAGTACTTC. This translates into CASSLGLAGGNEQYF. The gene calls are TRBV28 and TRBJ2-7; 15 bases map to TRBD2. This CDR3 is built from 15 residues. Germline trimming cut 6 bases from V and 5 bases from J; bases unmatched to any gene: 5. Per the germline V gene, CDR1 is MDHEN and CDR2 is SYDVKM.